This TCR beta chain was observed in a study of CD8 T cells in Susac syndrome. cDNA came from about 0.46 to 1 ug RNA primed by random hexamers. TCRdb reprocessed the immunoSEQ multiplex PCR reads with MiXCR, giving one entry per CDR3 protein. Of 250,000 to 350,000 distinct CDR3 sequences listed, about 85% were seen once; the top ten hold 0.11%. CDR1 and CDR2 from the germline V gene are GTSNPN and SVGIG (reference sequence). V lost 2 bases and J lost 2, with 6 bases in between. CDR3 length equals 13 residues. Sequences were obtained from CD8+ T cells from PBMCs. V and J are TRBV30 and TRBJ2-2, with D unclear. The sequence was obtained from a human donor with multiple sclerosis. This CDR3 reads CAWSFRNTGELFF. CDR3 sequence (DNA): TGTGCCTGGAGTTTCAGAAACACCGGGGAGCTGTTTTTT. The whole variable domain, remainder taken from reference TRBV30 and TRBJ2-2, is SQTIHQWPATLVQPVGSPLSLECTVEGTSNPNLYWYRQAAGRGLQLLFYSVGIGQISSEVPQNLSASRPQDRQFILSSKKLLLSDSGFYLCAWSFRNTGELFFGEGSRLTVL.